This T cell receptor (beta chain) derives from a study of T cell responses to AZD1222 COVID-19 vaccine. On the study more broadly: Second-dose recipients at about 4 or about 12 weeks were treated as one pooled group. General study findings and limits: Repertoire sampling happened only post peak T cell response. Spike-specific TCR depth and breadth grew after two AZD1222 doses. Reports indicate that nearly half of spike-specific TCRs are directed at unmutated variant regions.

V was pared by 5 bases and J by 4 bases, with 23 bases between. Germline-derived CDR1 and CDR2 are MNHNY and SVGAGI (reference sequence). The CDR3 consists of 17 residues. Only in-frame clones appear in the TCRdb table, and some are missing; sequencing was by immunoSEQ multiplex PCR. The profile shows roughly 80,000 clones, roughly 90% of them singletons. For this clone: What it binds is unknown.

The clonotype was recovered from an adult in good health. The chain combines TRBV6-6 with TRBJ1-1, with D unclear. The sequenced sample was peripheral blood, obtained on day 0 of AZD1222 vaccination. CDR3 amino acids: CASSPASFLSGSTEAFF. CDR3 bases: TGTGCCAGCAGTCCCGCCTCTTTTTTAAGTGGCAGCACTGAAGCTTTCTTT.